The source of this TCR beta chain is a study of Graves' ophthalmopathy and Graves' hyperthyroidism. The study's findings and limits: Most thyroid clonotypes expanded beyond 0.001 frequency were also found in blood.

As the template, RNA transcripts were used to amplify TCR beta CDR3 regions. HTBI-primed first-round RT-PCR preceded second-round multiplex PCR. One entry per CDR3 protein results from TCRdb running MiXCR on the multiplex PCR reads. Of around 1.1 million distinct CDR3 sequences in the sample, roughly two fifths were seen once. This clonotype was picked up many times. Its antigen is unknown. As diagnostic evidence, clinical symptoms, serum thyroxine, TRAb, thyroid ultrasound and orbital computed tomography were relied upon. This receptor was identified in an adult man with Graves' hyperthyroidism. The sample taken for sequencing was peripheral blood or thyroid tissue (not recorded which).

CDR3 coding DNA: TGCAGCGCACGGATGAGTAGAGGGGCCCTCCACTTT. It translates to CSARMSRGALHF. The rearrangement joins TRBV20-1 to TRBJ1-6, with D possibly TRBD1 on 5 matching bases. Germline V gene sequence: CDR1 DFQATT, CDR2 SNEGSKA (reference sequence). This CDR3 is built from 12 residues.